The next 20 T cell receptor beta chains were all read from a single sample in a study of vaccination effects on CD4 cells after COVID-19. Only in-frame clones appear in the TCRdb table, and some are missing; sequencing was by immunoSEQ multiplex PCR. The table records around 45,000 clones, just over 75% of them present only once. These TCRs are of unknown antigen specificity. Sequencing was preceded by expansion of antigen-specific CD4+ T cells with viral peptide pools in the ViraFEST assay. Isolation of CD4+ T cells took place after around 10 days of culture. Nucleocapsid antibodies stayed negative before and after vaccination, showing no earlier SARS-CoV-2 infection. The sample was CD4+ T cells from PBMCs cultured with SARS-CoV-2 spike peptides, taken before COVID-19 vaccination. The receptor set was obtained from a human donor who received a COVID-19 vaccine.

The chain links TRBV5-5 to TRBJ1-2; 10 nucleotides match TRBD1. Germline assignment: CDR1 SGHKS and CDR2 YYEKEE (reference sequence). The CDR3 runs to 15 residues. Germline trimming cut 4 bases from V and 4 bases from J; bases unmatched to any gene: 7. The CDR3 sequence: CASSTLTGGSYGYTF. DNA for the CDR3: TGTGCCAGCAGCACCTTGACAGGGGGCAGCTATGGCTACACCTTC.

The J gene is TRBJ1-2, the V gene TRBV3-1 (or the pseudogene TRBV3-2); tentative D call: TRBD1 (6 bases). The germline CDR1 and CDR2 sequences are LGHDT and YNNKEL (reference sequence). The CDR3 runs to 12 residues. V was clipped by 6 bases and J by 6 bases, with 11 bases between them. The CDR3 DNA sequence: TGTGCCAGCAGGGGGACATCGAATGGCTACACCTTC. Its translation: CASRGTSNGYTF.

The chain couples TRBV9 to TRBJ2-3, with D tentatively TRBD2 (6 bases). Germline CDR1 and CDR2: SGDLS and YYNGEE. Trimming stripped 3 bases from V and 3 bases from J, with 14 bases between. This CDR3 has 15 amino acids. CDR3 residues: CASSALTRGTDTQYF. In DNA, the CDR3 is TGTGCCAGCAGCGCTTTGACTAGGGGTACAGATACGCAGTATTTT.

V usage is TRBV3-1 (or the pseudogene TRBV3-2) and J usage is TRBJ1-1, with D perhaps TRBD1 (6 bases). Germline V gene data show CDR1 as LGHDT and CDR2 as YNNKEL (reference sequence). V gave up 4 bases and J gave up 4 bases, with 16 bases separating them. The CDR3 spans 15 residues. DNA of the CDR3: TGTGCCAGCAGCCCCTCCGTACAGGGTGGCACTGAAGCTTTCTTT. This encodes CASSPSVQGGTEAFF.

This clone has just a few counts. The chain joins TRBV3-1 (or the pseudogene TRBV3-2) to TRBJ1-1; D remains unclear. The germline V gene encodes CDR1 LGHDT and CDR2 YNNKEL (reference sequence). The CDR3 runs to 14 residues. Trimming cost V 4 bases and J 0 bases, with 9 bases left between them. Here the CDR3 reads CASSPNDLNTEAFF. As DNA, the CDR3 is TGTGCCAGCAGCCCGAACGATCTGAACACTGAAGCTTTCTTT.

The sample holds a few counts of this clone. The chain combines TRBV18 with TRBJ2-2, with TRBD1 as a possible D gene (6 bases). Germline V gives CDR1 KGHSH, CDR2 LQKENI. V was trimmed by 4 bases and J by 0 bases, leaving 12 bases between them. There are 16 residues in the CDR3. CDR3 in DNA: TGTGCCAGCTCACGTCAGACAGGAGCGAACACCGGGGAGCTGTTTTTT. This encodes CASSRQTGANTGELFF.

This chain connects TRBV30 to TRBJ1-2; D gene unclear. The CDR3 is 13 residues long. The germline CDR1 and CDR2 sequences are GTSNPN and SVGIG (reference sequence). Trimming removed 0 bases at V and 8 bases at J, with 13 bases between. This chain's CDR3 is CAWSVFGWEGYTF. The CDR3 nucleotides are TGTGCCTGGAGTGTATTTGGGTGGGAAGGCTACACCTTC. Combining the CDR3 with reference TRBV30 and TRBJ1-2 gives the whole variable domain SQTIHQWPATLVQPVGSPLSLECTVEGTSNPNLYWYRQAAGRGLQLLFYSVGIGQISSEVPQNLSASRPQDRQFILSSKKLLLSDSGFYLCAWSVFGWEGYTFGSGTRLTVV.

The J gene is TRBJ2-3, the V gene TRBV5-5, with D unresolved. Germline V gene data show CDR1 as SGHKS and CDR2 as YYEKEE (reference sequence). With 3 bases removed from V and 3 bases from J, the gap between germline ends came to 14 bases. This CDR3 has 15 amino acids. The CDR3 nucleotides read TGTGCCAGCAGCTGGGCACCACCTAGGACAGATACGCAGTATTTT. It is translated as CASSWAPPRTDTQYF.

CDR3: CASSRSSTNEKLFF. The DNA of the CDR3 is TGTGCCAGCAGTAGATCCTCAACTAATGAAAAACTGTTTTTT. This rearrangement joins TRBV6-5 to TRBJ1-4; the D is unclear. The V and J ends lost 5 bases and 0 bases respectively, with 7 bases between them. The CDR3 has 14 residues. Germline V gene data show CDR1 as MNHEY and CDR2 as SVGAGI.

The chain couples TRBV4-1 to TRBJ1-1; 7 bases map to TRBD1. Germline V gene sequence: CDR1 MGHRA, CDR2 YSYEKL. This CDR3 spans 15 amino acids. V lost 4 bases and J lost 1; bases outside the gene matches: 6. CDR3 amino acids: CASSREGDRNTEAFF. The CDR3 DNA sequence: TGCGCCAGCAGCCGAGAGGGGGACAGGAACACTGAAGCTTTCTTT.

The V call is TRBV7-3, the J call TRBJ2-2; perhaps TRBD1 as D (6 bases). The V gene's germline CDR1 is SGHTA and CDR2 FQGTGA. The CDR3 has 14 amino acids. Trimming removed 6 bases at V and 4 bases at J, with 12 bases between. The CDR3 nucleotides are TGTGCCAGCAGAGGAACAGGGTCCACCGGGGAGCTGTTTTTT. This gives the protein CASRGTGSTGELFF.

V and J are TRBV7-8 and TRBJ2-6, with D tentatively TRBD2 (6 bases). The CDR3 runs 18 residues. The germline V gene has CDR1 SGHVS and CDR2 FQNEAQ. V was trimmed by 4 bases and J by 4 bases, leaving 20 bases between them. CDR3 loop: CASSSGTLRHWGANVLTF. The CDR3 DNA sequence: TGTGCCAGCAGCTCCGGGACTTTACGTCACTGGGGGGCCAACGTCCTGACTTTC.

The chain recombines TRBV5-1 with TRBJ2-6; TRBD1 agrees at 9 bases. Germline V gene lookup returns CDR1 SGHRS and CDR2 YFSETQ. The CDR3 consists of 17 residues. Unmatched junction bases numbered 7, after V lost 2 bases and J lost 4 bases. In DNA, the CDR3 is TGCGCCAGCAGCTTACAGGGGGCGGCCAGGGGGGCCAACGTCCTGACTTTC. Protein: CASSLQGAARGANVLTF.

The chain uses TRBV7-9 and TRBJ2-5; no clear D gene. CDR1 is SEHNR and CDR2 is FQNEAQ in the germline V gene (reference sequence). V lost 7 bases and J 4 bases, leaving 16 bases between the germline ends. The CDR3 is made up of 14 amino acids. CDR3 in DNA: TGTGCCAGCACCCTTTTTGAGGTGGGAGAGACCCAGTACTTC. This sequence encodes CASTLFEVGETQYF. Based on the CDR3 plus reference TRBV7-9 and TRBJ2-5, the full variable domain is DTGVSQNPRHKITKRGQNVTFRCDPISEHNRLYWYRQTLGQGPEFLTYFQNEAQLEKSRLLSDRFSAERPKGSFSTLEIQRTEQGDSAMYLCASTLFEVGETQYFGPGTRLLVL.

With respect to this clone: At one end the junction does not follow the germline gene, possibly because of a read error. The CDR3 spells CASSLARMNTEAFF. CDR3 bases: TGTGCCAGCAGTTTGGCACGGATGAACACTGAAGCTTTCTTT. The chain joins TRBV5-4 to TRBJ1-1; D is ambiguous. This CDR3 has 14 amino acids. Looked up from germline, CDR1 is SGHNT and CDR2 is YYREEE (reference sequence).

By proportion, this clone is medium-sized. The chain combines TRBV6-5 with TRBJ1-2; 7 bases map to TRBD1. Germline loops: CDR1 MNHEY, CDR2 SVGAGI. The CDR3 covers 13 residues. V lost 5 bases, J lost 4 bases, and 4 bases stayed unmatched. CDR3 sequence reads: CASSIGDSYGYTF. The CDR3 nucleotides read TGTGCCAGCAGTATCGGGGACAGCTATGGCTACACCTTC.

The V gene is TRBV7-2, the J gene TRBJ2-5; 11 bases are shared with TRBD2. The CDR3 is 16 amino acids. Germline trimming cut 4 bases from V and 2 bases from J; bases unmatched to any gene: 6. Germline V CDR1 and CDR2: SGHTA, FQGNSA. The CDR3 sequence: CASSSYSGGGQETQYF. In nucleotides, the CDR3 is TGTGCCAGCAGCTCCTATAGCGGGGGGGGGCAAGAGACCCAGTACTTC.

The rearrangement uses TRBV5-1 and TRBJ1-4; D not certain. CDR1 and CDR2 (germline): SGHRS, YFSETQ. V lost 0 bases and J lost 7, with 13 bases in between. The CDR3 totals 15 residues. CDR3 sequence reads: CASSLDKQRGEKLFF. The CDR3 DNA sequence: TGCGCCAGCAGCTTGGATAAACAGCGGGGTGAAAAACTGTTTTTT.

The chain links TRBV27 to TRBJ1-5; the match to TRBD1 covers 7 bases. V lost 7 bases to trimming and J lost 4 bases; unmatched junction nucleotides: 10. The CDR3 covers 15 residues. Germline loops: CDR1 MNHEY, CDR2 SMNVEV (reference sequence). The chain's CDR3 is CASNRQGGTNQPQHF. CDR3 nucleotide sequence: TGTGCCAGCAACCGACAGGGCGGAACTAATCAGCCCCAGCATTTT.

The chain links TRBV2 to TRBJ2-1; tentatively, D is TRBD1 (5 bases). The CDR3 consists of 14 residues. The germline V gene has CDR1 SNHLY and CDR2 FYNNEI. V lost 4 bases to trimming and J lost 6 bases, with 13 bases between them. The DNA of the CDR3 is TGTGCCAGCAGTGGCGCCCTTCAGGGCAATGAGCAGTTCTTC. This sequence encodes CASSGALQGNEQFF. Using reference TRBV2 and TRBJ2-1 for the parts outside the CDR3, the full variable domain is EPEVTQTPSHQVTQMGQEVILRCVPISNHLYFYWYRQILGQKVEFLVSFYNNEISEKSEIFDDQFSVERPDGSNFTLKIRSTKLEDSAMYFCASSGALQGNEQFFGPGTRLTVL.